One and the same sample provided the 9 T cell receptor beta chains below, sequenced in a study of T cell clonality in common variable immunodeficiency. Some clones are missing from TCRdb's copy, which holds only in-frame ones; the method was immunoSEQ multiplex PCR. This repertoire holds tens of thousands of clones, and none appear only once. What was sequenced was peripheral blood mononuclear cells. These receptors all come from a person aged 18 to 75 in good health.

This clone was observed a handful of times. The read comes to an end 3 residues before the CDR3 does, leaving the germline J gene to fill in the end. The chain uses TRBV5-8 and TRBJ2-5; the D is unclear. This CDR3 contains 11 residues. The germline V gene has CDR1 SGHTS and CDR2 YDEGEE. The germline V and J ends were trimmed by 4 bases and 5 bases, with 6 bases remaining between them. CDR3 DNA, as far as it was read: TGTGCCAGCAGCCGGGTGGAGACC. Amino acid sequence: CASSRVET. The CDR3 as a whole reads CASSRVETQYF.

This clone was recorded at least ten times. The read terminates 3 residues before the CDR3 end, so the remaining end is supplied by the germline J gene. V and J are TRBV6-1 and TRBJ2-7, with 10 bases lining up with TRBD2. Germline V gives CDR1 MNHNS, CDR2 SASEGT. J gave up 3 bases and V 0 bases, and 2 bases lay outside the gene matches. The CDR3 loop spans 15 amino acids. Incomplete CDR3 DNA: TGTGCCAGCAGTGAAGCCGGGACTAGCGTCTACGAG. Amino acids: CASSEAGTSVYE. The full CDR3 reads CASSEAGTSVYEQYF.

This clone was observed many times. The sequenced fragment ends 3 residues before the CDR3 boundary, so the rest is inferred from the germline J gene. The rearrangement links TRBV20-1 to TRBJ2-1; 10 nucleotides line up with TRBD1. Per the germline V gene, CDR1 is DFQATT and CDR2 is SNEGSKA (reference sequence). J lost 8 bases, V lost 6 bases, and 7 bases had no gene match. The CDR3 totals 13 residues. The chain's CDR3 is CSAPGQGFDEQFF. CDR3 DNA (partial): TGCAGTGCCCCGGGACAGGGGTTTGATGAG.

This clone was recorded many times. The missing CDR3 end, 3 residues past where the read stops, is filled in from the germline J gene. The gene calls are TRBV24-1 and TRBJ2-7; TRBD2 matches 7 bases. The J segment lost 0 bases and the V segment lost 12 bases, leaving 19 bases of the junction unmatched. CDR1 and CDR2 (germline): KGHDR, SFDVKD. The CDR3 consists of 17 residues. The CDR3 DNA, read in part, is TGTGCCCCCCCTGGCCTAGCGGTAATTAAAACCTCCTACGAG. Its protein product is CAPPGLAVIKTSYE. The CDR3, in full, reads CAPPGLAVIKTSYEQYF.

This clone was found many times. Read data end 3 residues before the CDR3 end; the end is taken from the germline J gene. The rearrangement uses TRBV5-4 and TRBJ2-6, with 9 nucleotides matching TRBD1. V lost 4 bases and J lost 3; bases outside the gene matches: 2. This CDR3 contains 15 residues. Germline V gene data show CDR1 as SGHNT and CDR2 as YYREEE (reference sequence). The CDR3 spells CASSTGGFGANVLTF. The sequenced part of the CDR3 DNA is TGTGCCAGCAGCACAGGGGGCTTTGGGGCCAACGTC.

This clone showed up many times. The read ends 3 residues shy of where the CDR3 ends; the end is completed using the germline J gene. This sequence joins TRBV20-1 and TRBJ2-1, with a weak D call TRBD2 (5 bases). This CDR3 contains 15 residues. Germline lookup yields CDR1 DFQATT and CDR2 SNEGSKA (reference sequence). V shed 2 bases and J shed 0 bases, with 11 bases lying between them. The covered CDR3 bases are TGCAGTGCTAGATCACTAGTCCGCTCCTACAATGAG. The encoded protein is CSARSLVRSYNE. The entire CDR3 protein reads CSARSLVRSYNEQFF.

This clone was detected many times. The CDR3 extends 3 residues past the end of the read, so its final part is completed from the germline J gene. The rearrangement links TRBV20-1 to TRBJ2-1; 8 bases are shared with TRBD2. The CDR3 is 14 amino acids. The germline gives CDR1 DFQATT, CDR2 SNEGSKA (reference sequence). Losses at the gene ends were 6 bases for V and 8 bases for J; bases not matched to a gene: 12. CDR3 residues: CSARLAGGSYEQFF. The CDR3 DNA, read in part, is TGCAGTGCAAGGCTGGCGGGAGGCAGCTATGAG.

This clone was recorded many times. CDR3 region: CARTGPEGTDTQYF. CDR3 DNA (partial): TGTGCCAGGACCGGGCCCGAGGGGACAGATACG. The chain joins TRBV2 to TRBJ2-3; perhaps D is TRBD1 or TRBD2 (5 bases each). The sequenced fragment ends 3 residues before the CDR3 boundary, so the rest is inferred from the germline J gene. V shed 9 bases and J shed 3 bases, with 16 bases lying between them. The germline CDR1 and CDR2 sequences are SNHLY and FYNNEI. CDR3 length: 14 amino acids.

This clone was counted at least ten times. The read ends 3 residues before the CDR3 terminus; that terminus is restored from the germline J gene. The rearrangement uses TRBV19 and TRBJ2-5, with TRBD1 identical over 7 bases. The CDR3 is 14 amino acids. CDR1 and CDR2 (germline): LNHDA, SQIVND (reference sequence). V gave up 4 bases and J gave up 5 bases; unmatched junction bases: 7. The CDR3 here is CASSTGQVWETQYF. CDR3 DNA (partial): TGTGCCAGTAGTACTGGACAGGTTTGGGAGACC.